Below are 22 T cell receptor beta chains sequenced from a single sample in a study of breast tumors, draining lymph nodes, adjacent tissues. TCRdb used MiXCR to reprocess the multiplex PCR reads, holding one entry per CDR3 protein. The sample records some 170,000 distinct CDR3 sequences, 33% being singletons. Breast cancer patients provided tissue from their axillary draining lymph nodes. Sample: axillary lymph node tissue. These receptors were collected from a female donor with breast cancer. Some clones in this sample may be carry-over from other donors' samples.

CDR3 loop: CASSFDRGQGQPQHF. Here the CDR3 DNA reads TGTGCCAGCAGTTTCGACAGGGGGCAAGGTCAGCCCCAGCATTTT. The chain has TRBV7-3 and TRBJ1-5; 10 positions agree with TRBD1. The CDR3 is 15 residues long. Germline trimming cut 6 bases from V and 6 bases from J; bases unmatched to any gene: 8. Germline CDR1 is SGHTA and CDR2 is FQGTGA.

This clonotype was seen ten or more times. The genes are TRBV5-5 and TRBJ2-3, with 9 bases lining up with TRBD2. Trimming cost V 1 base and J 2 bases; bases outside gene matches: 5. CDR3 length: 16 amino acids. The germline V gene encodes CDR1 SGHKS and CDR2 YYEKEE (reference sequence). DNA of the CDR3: TGTGCCAGCAGCTTGTCGCCTAGCGGGATCACAGATACGCAGTATTTT. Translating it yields CASSLSPSGITDTQYF.

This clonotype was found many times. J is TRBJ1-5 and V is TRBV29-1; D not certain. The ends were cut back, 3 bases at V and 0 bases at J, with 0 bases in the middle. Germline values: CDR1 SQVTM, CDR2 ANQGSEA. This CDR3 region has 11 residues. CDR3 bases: TGCAGCGTTGATAGCAATCAGCCCCAGCATTTT. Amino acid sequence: CSVDSNQPQHF.

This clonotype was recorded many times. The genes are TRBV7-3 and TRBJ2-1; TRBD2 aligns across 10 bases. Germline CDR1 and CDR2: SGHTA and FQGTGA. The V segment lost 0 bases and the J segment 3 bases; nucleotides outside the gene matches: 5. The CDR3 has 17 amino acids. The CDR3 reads CASSLTSPSGGYNEQFF. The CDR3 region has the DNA TGTGCCAGCAGCTTAACGTCGCCTAGCGGGGGCTACAATGAGCAGTTCTTC.

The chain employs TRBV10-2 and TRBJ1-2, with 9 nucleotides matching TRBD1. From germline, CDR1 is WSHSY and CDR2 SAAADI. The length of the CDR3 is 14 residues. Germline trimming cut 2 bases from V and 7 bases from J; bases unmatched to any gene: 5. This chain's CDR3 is CASSEEQGALGYTF. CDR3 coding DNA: TGCGCCAGCAGTGAGGAACAGGGGGCGCTTGGCTACACCTTC.

CDR3 bases: TGTGCCAACCGGGGGGGGGGTTCGTACAATGAGCAGTTCTTC. Translation: CANRGGGSYNEQFF. This chain connects TRBV6-1 to TRBJ2-1, with TRBD2 identical over 8 bases. Germline CDR1 and CDR2: MNHNS and SASEGT. The CDR3 runs 14 residues. Trimming removed 10 bases from V and 4 bases from J; junction bases left unmatched: 9.

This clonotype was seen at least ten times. This CDR3 reads CASSLGSSGQYF. The CDR3 nucleotides are TGTGCCAGCAGCTTAGGTTCAAGCGGGCAGTACTTC. The chain employs TRBV11-2 and TRBJ2-7; D is possibly TRBD2 (5 bases). V was clipped by 1 base and J by 9 bases, with 10 bases between them. The length of the CDR3 is 12 residues. Germline V gives CDR1 SGHAT, CDR2 FQNNGV.

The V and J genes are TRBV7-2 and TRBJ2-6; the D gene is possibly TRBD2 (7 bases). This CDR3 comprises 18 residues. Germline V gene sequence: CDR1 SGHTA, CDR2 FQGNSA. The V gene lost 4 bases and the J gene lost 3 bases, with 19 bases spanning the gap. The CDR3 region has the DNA TGTGCCAGCAGCTCCCGTCTAGGAGGGGGGGGTGGGGCCAACGTCCTGACTTTC. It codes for CASSSRLGGGGGANVLTF.

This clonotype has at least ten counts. CDR3 sequence (DNA): TGTGCCAGCAGCTCCGGGACAGGGGTATTCTACGAGCAGTACTTC. Translating gives CASSSGTGVFYEQYF. This chain connects TRBV11-2 to TRBJ2-7; 10 nucleotides line up with TRBD1. The CDR3 sequence is 15 residues long. With V trimmed by 4 bases and J by 3 bases, 6 bases remained unmatched. Germline values: CDR1 SGHAT, CDR2 FQNNGV.

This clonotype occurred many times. The CDR3 nucleotides are TGTGCCAGCAGCCAAGGACCGGGACAAGGCTACGAGCAGTACTTC. Its translation is CASSQGPGQGYEQYF. This chain links TRBV4-2 with TRBJ2-7; possibly TRBD1 for D (6 bases). CDR3 size: 15 residues. Germline values: CDR1 LGHNA, CDR2 YNFKEQ. V shed 1 base and J shed 3 bases, with 13 bases lying between them.

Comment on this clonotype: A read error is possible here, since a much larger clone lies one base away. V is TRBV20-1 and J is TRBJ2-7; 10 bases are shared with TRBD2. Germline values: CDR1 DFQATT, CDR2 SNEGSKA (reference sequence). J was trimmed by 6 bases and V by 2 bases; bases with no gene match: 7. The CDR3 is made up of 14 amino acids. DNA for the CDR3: TGCAGTGCTAGATCTAGCGGGAGAGCCGCCGAGCAGTACTTC. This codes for CSARSSGRAAEQYF.

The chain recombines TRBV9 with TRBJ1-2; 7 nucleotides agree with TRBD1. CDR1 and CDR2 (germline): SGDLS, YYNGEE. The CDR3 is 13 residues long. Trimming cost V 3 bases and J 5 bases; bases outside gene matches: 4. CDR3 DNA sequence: TGTGCCAGCAGCGGTGACAGGGCGTATGGCTACACCTTC. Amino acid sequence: CASSGDRAYGYTF.

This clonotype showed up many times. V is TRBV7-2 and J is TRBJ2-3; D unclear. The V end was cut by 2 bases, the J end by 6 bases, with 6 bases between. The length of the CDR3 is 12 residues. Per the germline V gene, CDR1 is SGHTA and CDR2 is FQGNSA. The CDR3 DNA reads TGTGCCAGCAGCTTATCCTCTGATACGCAGTATTTT. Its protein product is CASSLSSDTQYF.

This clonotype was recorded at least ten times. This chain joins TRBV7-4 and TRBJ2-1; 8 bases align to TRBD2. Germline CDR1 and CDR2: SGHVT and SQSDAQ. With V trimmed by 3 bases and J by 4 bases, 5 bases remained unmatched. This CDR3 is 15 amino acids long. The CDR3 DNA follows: TGTGCCAGCAGCTTGCAGCGGGAGAGGTACAATGAGCAGTTCTTC. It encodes CASSLQRERYNEQFF.

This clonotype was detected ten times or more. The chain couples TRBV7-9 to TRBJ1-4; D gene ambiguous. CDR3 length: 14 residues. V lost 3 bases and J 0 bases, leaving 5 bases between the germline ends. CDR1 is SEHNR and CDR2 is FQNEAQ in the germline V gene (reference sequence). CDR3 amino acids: CASSFSATNEKLFF. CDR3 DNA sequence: TGTGCCAGCAGCTTCAGCGCAACTAATGAAAAACTGTTTTTT. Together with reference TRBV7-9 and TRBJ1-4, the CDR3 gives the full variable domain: DTGVSQNPRHKITKRGQNVTFRCDPISEHNRLYWYRQTLGQGPEFLTYFQNEAQLEKSRLLSDRFSAERPKGSFSTLEIQRTEQGDSAMYLCASSFSATNEKLFFGSGTQLSVL.

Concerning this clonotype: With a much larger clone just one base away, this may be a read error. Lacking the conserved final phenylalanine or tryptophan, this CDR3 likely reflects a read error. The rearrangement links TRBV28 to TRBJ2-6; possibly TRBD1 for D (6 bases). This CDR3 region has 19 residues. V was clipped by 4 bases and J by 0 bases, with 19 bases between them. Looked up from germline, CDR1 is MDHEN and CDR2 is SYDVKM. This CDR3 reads CASSSPMTGVFSGANVLTL. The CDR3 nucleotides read TGTGCCAGCAGTTCTCCAATGACAGGAGTGTTCTCTGGGGCCAACGTCCTGACTCTC.

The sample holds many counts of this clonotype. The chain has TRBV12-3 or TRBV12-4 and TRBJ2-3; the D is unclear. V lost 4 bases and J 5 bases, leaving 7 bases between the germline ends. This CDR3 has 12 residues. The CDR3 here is CASSSRIDTQYF. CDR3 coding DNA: TGTGCCAGCAGTTCCCGAATAGATACGCAGTATTTT.

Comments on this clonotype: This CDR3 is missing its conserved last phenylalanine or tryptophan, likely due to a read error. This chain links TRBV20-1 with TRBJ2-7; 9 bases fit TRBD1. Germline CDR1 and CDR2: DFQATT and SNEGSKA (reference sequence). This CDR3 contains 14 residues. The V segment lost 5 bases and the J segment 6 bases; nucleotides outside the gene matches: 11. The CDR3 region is CSAQRQGGVSEQYS. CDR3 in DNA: TGCAGTGCTCAACGACAGGGGGGGGTCTCCGAGCAGTACTCC.

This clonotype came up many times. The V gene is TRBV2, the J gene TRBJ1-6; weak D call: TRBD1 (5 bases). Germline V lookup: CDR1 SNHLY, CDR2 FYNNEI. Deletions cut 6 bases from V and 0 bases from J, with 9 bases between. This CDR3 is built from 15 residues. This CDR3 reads CASRRQSSYNSPLHF. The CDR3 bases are TGTGCCAGCAGAAGACAGAGCTCCTATAATTCACCCCTCCACTTT.

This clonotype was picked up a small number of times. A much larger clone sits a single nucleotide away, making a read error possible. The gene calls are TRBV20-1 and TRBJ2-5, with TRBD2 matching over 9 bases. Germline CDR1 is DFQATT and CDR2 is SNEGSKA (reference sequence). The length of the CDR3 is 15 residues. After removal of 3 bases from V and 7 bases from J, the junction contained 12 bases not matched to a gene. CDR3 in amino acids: CSASPRPGLATTQYF. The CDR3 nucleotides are TGCAGTGCTAGTCCAAGACCGGGACTAGCTACGACCCAGTACTTC.

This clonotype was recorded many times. The CDR3 loop is CASRVSGGAVKNIQYF. Written as DNA, the CDR3 is TGTGCCAGCAGAGTTAGCGGGGGGGCGGTCAAAAACATTCAGTACTTC. The chain has TRBV2 and TRBJ2-4; 11 positions agree with TRBD2. V lost 6 bases and J lost 3; bases outside the gene matches: 7. Germline CDR1 SNHLY, CDR2 FYNNEI. The CDR3 runs to 16 residues.

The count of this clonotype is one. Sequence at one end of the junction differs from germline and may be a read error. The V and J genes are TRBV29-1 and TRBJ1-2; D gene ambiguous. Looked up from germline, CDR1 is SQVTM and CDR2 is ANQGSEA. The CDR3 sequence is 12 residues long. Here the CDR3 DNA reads TGCAGCGTTGAGACGGGTAACTATGGCTGCACCTTC. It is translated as CSVETGNYGCTF.